A selection of T cell receptor beta chains follows, all from one sample in a study of regulatory and conventional T cells in RAG deficiency. Profiling relied on immunoSEQ multiplex PCR, and the TCRdb table lists in-frame clones only, not all of them. Here the sample spans around 37,000 clones, approximately 90% being singletons. These data were also reused for a study on regulatory T cells.

Sequencing was done on a sample of CD8+ T cells sorted from blood. Receptors were obtained from a human donor in good health. Both conserved end residues are part of each CDR3. Expanded clones are given a class, and other clones once, few, many or no size at all.

J | size | V | CDR3
TRBJ2-7 | few | TRBV19 | CASSRDPYEQYF
TRBJ1-2 | NA | TRBV5-1 | CASSLTANYGYTF
TRBJ2-1 | large | TRBV19 | CASSSGYYNEQFF
TRBJ2-5 | NA | TRBV13 | CASSVLAGVETQYF
TRBJ2-1 | NA | TRBV27 | CASSPRPPQTYNEQFF
TRBJ1-5 | NA | TRBV6-1 | CASSETGTGAQPQHF
TRBJ1-2 | NA | TRBV6-5 | CASSPRAGQGYTF
TRBJ1-2 | NA | TRBV27 | CASSTRQGAGWNYGYTF
TRBJ2-1 | NA | TRBV18 | CASSLSGTSQNEQFF
TRBJ1-2 | NA | TRBV6-4 | CASSVTNYGYTF
TRBJ1-2 | NA | TRBV4-1 | CASSQDWGRGNYGYTF
TRBJ1-3 | NA | TRBV5-8 | CASSLSQGVSRNTIYF
TRBJ1-1 | NA | TRBV11-1 | CASSTDRVEAFF
TRBJ2-3 | NA | TRBV19 | CASSPGLAGPDTQYF
TRBJ2-3 | NA | TRBV5-1 | CATRPGTAPTDTQYF
TRBJ2-1 | NA | TRBV5-1 | CASSLAGGALNEQFF
TRBJ2-1 | NA | TRBV30 | CAWIRDNYNEQFF
TRBJ1-1 | NA | TRBV5-6 | CASSLVPAGNTEAFF
TRBJ2-2 | NA | TRBV7-2 | CASSSNTNTGELFF
TRBJ2-3 | NA | TRBV15 | CATSRALAGFTDTQYF
TRBJ1-1 | NA | TRBV5-5 | CASIRPGQDTEAFF
TRBJ2-7 | NA | TRBV5-1 | CASSQDTGAPYEQYF
TRBJ2-7 | NA | TRBV27 | CASSPSRGTYEQYF
TRBJ1-3 | NA | TRBV27 | CASSVRGHGNTIYF
TRBJ2-1 | NA | TRBV18 | CASSPGSLNEQFF
TRBJ2-7 | NA | TRBV11-3 | CASSLVTSGEQYF
TRBJ2-2 | NA | TRBV9 | CASSEGQGGTGELFF
TRBJ2-5 | NA | TRBV12-5 | CASGLGSTETQYF
TRBJ2-3 | NA | TRBV7-9 | CASSSTDGLALDLEYF
TRBJ2-3 | NA | TRBV21-1 | CASSKQVSTDTQYF
TRBJ1-1 | NA | TRBV6-1 | CASSPPGRGIGAFF
TRBJ1-2 | NA | TRBV5-1 | CASSPSGNYGYTF
TRBJ2-1 | NA | TRBV6-4 | CASSPRAGDSNEQFF
TRBJ2-1 | once | TRBV19 | CASSMVAGDYEQFF
TRBJ1-1 | once | TRBV19 | CASSAGLHTEAFF
TRBJ1-6 | NA | TRBV6-1 | CASSERSSYNSPLHF
TRBJ1-3 | NA | TRBV30 | CAWSAKSTGNTIYF
TRBJ2-3 | NA | TRBV5-1 | CASSFGRPTDTQYF
TRBJ2-4 | once | TRBV29-1 | CSSLTSGRAGNIQYF
TRBJ2-7 | once | TRBV2 | CASRNGQGSYEQYF
TRBJ2-7 | few | TRBV7-9 | CASSSGRTGAYEQYF
TRBJ1-2 | NA | TRBV2 | CASSEDPNLWTQRGYTF
TRBJ1-5 | NA | TRBV10-2 | CASMDRNRNQPQHF
TRBJ2-1 | few | TRBV27 | CASSTRLAGGHNEQFF
TRBJ1-2 | NA | TRBV25-1 | CASSGQGLWGGYTF
TRBJ2-7 | NA | TRBV7-8 | CASSPSGSSYEQYF
TRBJ2-5 | NA | TRBV7-2 | CASRPRGRGSRQETQYF
TRBJ1-3 | NA | TRBV5-1 | CASSSGRGSGNTIYF
TRBJ1-1 | few | TRBV6-5 | CASSPVYLNTEAFF
TRBJ1-1 | NA | TRBV7-9 | CASAGMNTEAFF
TRBJ1-2 | NA | TRBV19 | CASSIGQLGNYGYTF
TRBJ1-3 | NA | TRBV7-3 | CANSSGPGNTIYF
TRBJ2-7 | NA | TRBV6-1 | CASRPSGPASYEQYF